This TCR beta chain is drawn from a study of T cells expressing NK-cell markers. Background on the study: Sorted CD3+CD56+NKG2C+, CD3+CD56+NKG2C- and CD3+CD56-NKG2C+ T cells provided the TCR beta repertoires.

TCRdb reanalyzed the 5' RACE reads, giving one entry per CDR3 protein sequence and no DNA. The ten most abundant clones cover approximately 0.41% of a sample with roughly 280,000 distinct CDR3 sequences. Remarks on this clonotype: Its antigen remains unknown.

Study-wide results and caveats: The study left the HCMV specificity of expanded NKG2C+ T cell clones unresolved.

CDR1 is SGDLS, CDR2 YYNGEE, per germline. The length of the CDR3 is 16 residues. Sequencing was carried out using blood T cells: a sorted CD56 or NKG2C T cell subset, CD4+ or CD8+ T cells, or bulk PBMC T cells (not recorded which). The receptor comes from a man between 18 and 29 years old in good health. The chain carries TRBV9 and TRBJ2-5; TCRdb reports TRBD2, a call that lacks DNA to check it against. CDR3: CASSVLAGELQETQYF.